This T cell receptor (beta chain) was identified in a study of CD8 T cells in ankylosing spondylitis (dated by TCRdb to about 2017). Turning to the overall study: To find TCR variants linked to disease, the study profiled T cell receptor beta repertoires in ankylosing spondylitis patients and healthy donors. Peripheral blood samples were taken, and synovial fluid was additionally collected from ankylosing spondylitis patients. The full study cohort comprised 25 or so ankylosing spondylitis patients and approximately 100 healthy donors.

The paper's findings and limits, for the study overall: In peripheral blood, the disease-linked clones were found at relatively low frequencies and had a CD8+ phenotype. The disease-linked clones were reported as significantly enriched in matched synovial fluid samples from ankylosing spondylitis patients. A TCR beta motif made up of several highly homologous amino acid variants appeared to be characteristic of blood from ankylosing spondylitis patients. Some motif variants had previously been reported in the synovial fluid and blood of reactive arthritis patients, which suggests shared mechanisms of disease initiation.

The CDR3 measures 12 amino acids from cysteine to phenylalanine. The entry retains the CDR3 DNA only, 36 bases that are in frame from base 1. Trimming removed 3 bases from V and 6 bases from J, leaving 8 bases between the germline ends. Looking up the germline V gene (reference sequence) yields CDR1 DFQATT and CDR2 SNEGSKA. Sequenced using an Illumina HiSeq 2500. Quantitative 5'-RACE with molecular barcodes was the method used to prepare the TCR beta libraries. In the source study's methods: Disease-linked TCR variants were identified with a new computational method built on a probabilistic model of VDJ rearrangement. The raw public reads went through TCRdb reprocessing: fastp at Q25, MiXCR clone calling, in-frame beta chains kept. Rows with a matching CDR3 protein are joined into one entry that keeps the most common DNA and genes. The V and J calls were determined by TCRdb, not by the authors. The sample records a few hundred thousand distinct CDR3 sequences, more than 20% of which are singletons. Around 12% of the sample lies in the top ten.

In the case of this clonotype: Its antigen remains undetermined. Per-nucleotide qualities are absent, and no much larger clonotype sits a single base away.

This receptor chain uses TRBV20-1 and TRBJ2-2, with the D gene call left open. The sample was blood, either unsorted or a sorted T cell fraction (not recorded which). The receptor's source is a male donor with ankylosing spondylitis or in good health (not recorded which). CDR3 sequence: CSARGSPGELFF. The sequenced DNA: TGCAGTGCTAGGGGGTCTCCCGGGGAGCTGTTTTTT.